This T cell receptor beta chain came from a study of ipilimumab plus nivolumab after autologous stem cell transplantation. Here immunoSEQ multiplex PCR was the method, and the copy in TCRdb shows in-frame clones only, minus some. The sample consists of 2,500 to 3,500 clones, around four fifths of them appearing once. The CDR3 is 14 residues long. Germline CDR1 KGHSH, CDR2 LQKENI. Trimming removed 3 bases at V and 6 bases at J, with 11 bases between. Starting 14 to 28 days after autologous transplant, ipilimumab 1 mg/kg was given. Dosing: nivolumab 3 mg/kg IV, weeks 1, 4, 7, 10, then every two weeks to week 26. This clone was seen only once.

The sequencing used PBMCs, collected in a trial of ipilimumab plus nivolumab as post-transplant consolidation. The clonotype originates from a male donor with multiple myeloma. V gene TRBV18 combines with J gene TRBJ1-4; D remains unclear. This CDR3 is CASSPPVGDEKLFF. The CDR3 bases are TGTGCCAGCTCACCCCCCGTCGGGGATGAAAAACTGTTTTTT. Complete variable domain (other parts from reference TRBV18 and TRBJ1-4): NAGVMQNPRHLVRRRGQEARLRCSPMKGHSHVYWYRQLPEEGLKFMVYLQKENIIDESGMPKERFSAEFPKEGPSILRIQQVVRGDSAAYFCASSPPVGDEKLFFGSGTQLSVL.